Each of the 18 T cell receptor beta chains below was sequenced from the same sample in a study of T cell responses to AZD1222 COVID-19 vaccine. Assay: immunoSEQ multiplex PCR; the TCRdb copy retains only in-frame clones and omits some. The data hold approximately 85,000 clones, with 85% to 90% observed a single time. Source: peripheral blood, taken on day 0 of AZD1222 vaccination. These receptors were obtained from an adult in good health.

The gene calls are TRBV4-3 and TRBJ1-2, with D perhaps TRBD1 (5 bases). Per germline, CDR1 LGHNA and CDR2 YSLEER. This CDR3 spans 15 amino acids. The V end was cut by 0 bases, the J end by 7 bases, with 15 bases between. The CDR3 reads CASSQDRKGLGGYTF. The CDR3 DNA sequence: TGCGCCAGCAGCCAAGATAGAAAGGGGTTGGGTGGCTACACCTTC.

The rearrangement joins TRBV4-1 to TRBJ1-2, with D perhaps TRBD1 (5 bases). The V gene lost 0 bases and the J gene lost 8 bases, with 16 bases spanning the gap. The CDR3 consists of 15 residues. Germline V gene lookup returns CDR1 MGHRA and CDR2 YSYEKL. In DNA form, the CDR3 reads TGCGCCAGCAGCCAAGAAATTGCCAGGGCAGAGGGCTACACCTTC. Translating it yields CASSQEIARAEGYTF.

The rearrangement links TRBV27 to TRBJ1-4, with 7 bases identical to TRBD1. This CDR3 has 13 amino acids. The germline V gene encodes CDR1 MNHEY and CDR2 SMNVEV (reference sequence). V lost 8 bases, J lost 8 bases, and 8 bases stayed unmatched. The CDR3 sequence: CASSTGWGEKLFF. DNA of the CDR3: TGTGCCAGCTCGACAGGGTGGGGAGAAAAACTGTTTTTT.

The chain carries TRBV28 and TRBJ1-6, with 7 bases lining up with TRBD1. V was clipped by 6 bases and J by 2 bases; unmatched bases: 7. Germline lookup yields CDR1 MDHEN and CDR2 SYDVKM. The CDR3 extends over 16 amino acids. The CDR3: CASSQTGPPYNSPLHF. DNA of the CDR3: TGTGCCAGCAGCCAGACAGGGCCACCCTATAATTCACCCCTCCACTTT.

Concerning this clone: Additional DNA sequences in this sample encode the identical CDR3. The V call is TRBV28, the J call TRBJ2-7; TRBD2 matches at 13 bases. Germline loops: CDR1 MDHEN, CDR2 SYDVKM. This CDR3 spans 16 amino acids. With 4 bases clipped from V and 2 bases from J, the junction kept 5 bases outside the gene matches. The CDR3 is CASSSHTSGRAYEQYF. In DNA, the CDR3 is TGTGCCAGCAGTTCCCATACTAGCGGGAGGGCCTACGAGCAGTACTTC.

The genes are TRBV28 and TRBJ1-4; possibly TRBD1 for D (5 bases). CDR3 size: 14 residues. Trimming took off 3 bases at V and 7 bases at J, with 12 bases between the two ends. The germline gives CDR1 MDHEN, CDR2 SYDVKM. Here the CDR3 reads CASSLAGRSEKLFF. The DNA for the CDR3 is TGTGCCAGCAGTTTGGCAGGGCGCAGTGAAAAACTGTTTTTT.

The rearrangement joins TRBV7-6 to TRBJ1-1, with D perhaps matching TRBD1 (5 bases). From germline, CDR1 is SGHVS and CDR2 FNYEAQ. V was shortened by 0 bases and J by 4 bases, with 15 bases between the two germline ends. The CDR3 spans 16 residues. CDR3 residues: CASSLAQGKASTEAFF. Here the CDR3 DNA reads TGTGCCAGCAGCTTAGCCCAGGGTAAGGCTAGCACTGAAGCTTTCTTT.

In DNA, the CDR3 is TGTGCCAGCAGCCCGAGGTCTGCTAGCGGGAGGAGAGGCACCGGGGAGCTGTTTTTT. Its translation is CASSPRSASGRRGTGELFF. This chain links TRBV3-1 (or the pseudogene TRBV3-2) with TRBJ2-2, with 11 bases fitting TRBD2. The V gene's germline CDR1 is LGHDT and CDR2 YNNKEL (reference sequence). With V trimmed by 4 bases and J by 4 bases, 14 bases remained unmatched. The CDR3 spans 19 residues.

The chain recombines TRBV10-2 with TRBJ2-5, with 11 bases that match TRBD2. Germline-derived CDR1 and CDR2 are WSHSY and SAAADI. With V trimmed by 5 bases and J by 5 bases, 4 bases remained unmatched. The length of the CDR3 is 14 residues. CDR3 in amino acids: CASSQGLAVETQYF. The CDR3, as DNA: TGCGCCAGCAGTCAGGGACTAGCGGTTGAGACCCAGTACTTC.

This clone was detected a few times. J is TRBJ2-7 and V is TRBV5-6; 7 nucleotides agree with TRBD1. CDR1 and CDR2 (germline): SGHDT, YYEEEE. V dropped 4 bases and J dropped 2; count of bases not matched to a gene: 12. This CDR3 is 16 amino acids long. CDR3: CASSLGFDRAAYEQYF. The CDR3 nucleotides are TGTGCCAGCAGCCTAGGGTTCGACAGGGCGGCCTACGAGCAGTACTTC.

This sequence joins TRBV24-1 and TRBJ2-3, with TRBD2 identical over 9 bases. The CDR3 spans 15 residues. V trimming: 4 bases; J trimming: 5 bases; junction bases outside the gene matches: 6. From germline, CDR1 is KGHDR and CDR2 SFDVKD. The CDR3 DNA sequence: TGTGCCACCAGTGACCCTAGCGGGGTGATAGATACGCAGTATTTT. As protein: CATSDPSGVIDTQYF.

The V gene is TRBV5-1, the J gene TRBJ1-6, with D unresolved. CDR1 and CDR2 from the germline V gene are SGHRS and YFSETQ. Trimming shortened V by 2 bases and J by 9 bases, and 12 bases separated the two germline ends. This CDR3 comprises 14 residues. CDR3 sequence: CASSLSGIGSPLHF. The CDR3 DNA is TGCGCCAGCAGCTTATCCGGGATTGGTTCACCCCTCCACTTT.

V is TRBV5-1 and J is TRBJ1-4; D remains unclear. CDR1 is SGHRS, CDR2 YFSETQ, per germline. There are 17 residues in the CDR3. The V and J ends lost 4 bases and 4 bases respectively, with 20 bases between them. The CDR3 bases are TGCGCCAGCAGCGCCTCCGTTTCTGGGCCTTTTAATGAAAAACTGTTTTTT. This gives the protein CASSASVSGPFNEKLFF.

The J gene is TRBJ1-4, the V gene TRBV28; D uncertain. The ends were cut back, 1 base at V and 0 bases at J, with 6 bases in the middle. CDR1 MDHEN and CDR2 SYDVKM come from the germline V gene. The CDR3 runs to 15 residues. CDR3 coding DNA: TGTGCCAGCAGTTTATTTGCCCCAACTAATGAAAAACTGTTTTTT. Its protein product is CASSLFAPTNEKLFF.

The V gene is TRBV5-1, the J gene TRBJ2-4; D is unclear. V lost 3 bases and J 3 bases, leaving 7 bases between the germline ends. Germline-derived CDR1 and CDR2 are SGHRS and YFSETQ. CDR3 length: 13 amino acids. The CDR3 DNA reads as TGCGCCAGCAGCTCCCCGGACAAAAACATTCAGTACTTC. Translated: CASSSPDKNIQYF.

V is TRBV14 and J is TRBJ1-6, with 7 positions matching TRBD1. Per germline, CDR1 SGHDN and CDR2 FVKESK. The trim removed 2 bases at V and 7 bases at J, leaving 5 bases unmatched. The CDR3 contains 15 residues. The CDR3 region has the DNA TGTGCCAGCAGCCAATCGACAGGGAGAAATTCACCCCTCCACTTT. Encoded protein: CASSQSTGRNSPLHF. The whole variable domain, remainder taken from reference TRBV14 and TRBJ1-6, is EAGVTQFPSHSVIEKGQTVTLRCDPISGHDNLYWYRRVMGKEIKFLLHFVKESKQDESGMPNNRFLAERTGGTYSTLKVQPAELEDSGVYFCASSQSTGRNSPLHFGNGTRLTVT.

The V gene is TRBV6-5, the J gene TRBJ1-4, with TRBD1 matching over 7 bases. This CDR3 spans 12 amino acids. V shed 6 bases and J 8 bases; nucleotides not matched to a gene: 3. Germline V gives CDR1 MNHEY, CDR2 SVGAGI. DNA of the CDR3: TGTGCCAGCAGAGACAGGGACGAAAAACTGTTTTTT. This translates into CASRDRDEKLFF.

This clone was detected only once. The chain is built from TRBV6-2 or TRBV6-3 and TRBJ1-3, with 10 nucleotides matching TRBD1. The CDR3 has 17 amino acids. With V trimmed by 5 bases and J by 0 bases, 7 bases remained unmatched. Germline lookup yields CDR1 MNHEY and CDR2 SVGEGT. CDR3 residues: CASSGTGAMSSGNTIYF. The CDR3 nucleotides are TGTGCCAGCAGTGGGACAGGGGCGATGAGCTCTGGAAACACCATATATTTT.